The rows below give T cell receptor beta chains drawn from one sample of a study of blood T cell repertoires in COVID-19. Measured with immunoSEQ multiplex PCR; TCRdb has only the in-frame clones, and not every one. The top ten clones hold 15% to 20% of a sample with 200,000 to 250,000 clones, roughly 88% of them seen once. Sequenced input: peripheral blood. All receptors come from a man aged 50 to 60 with COVID-19, enrolled during active disease. The CDR3 runs from the conserved cysteine through the conserved F or W. A D gene is named only where the DNA matches it firmly. Only some rows state a clone size, as once, few, many or a class for expanded clones.

-,-,TRBV5-4,TRBJ2-7,TGTGCCAGCAGCCCCCCAGGAGAAATGGGAGCCTACGAGCAGTACTTC,CASSPPGEMGAYEQYF
-,TRBD1,TRBV7-9,TRBJ2-7,TGTGCCAGCAGCTCGGGGGACAGGGGTTACGAGCAGTACTTC,CASSSGDRGYEQYF
-,TRBD1,TRBV4-2,TRBJ2-7,TGTGCCAGCAGCCAAGATCTGGGGACAGCCGGGACCGACTACGAGCAGTACTTC,CASSQDLGTAGTDYEQYF
-,-,TRBV7-3,TRBJ2-3,TGTGCCAGCAGCTCCCACCCAAGACTCAACGTAGATACGCAGTATTTT,CASSSHPRLNVDTQYF
-,TRBD2,TRBV2,TRBJ2-3,TGTGCCAGCAGTGAACCTTACGGGACTAGCGGAGCATCTAGCACAGATACGCAGTATTTT,CASSEPYGTSGASSTDTQYF
-,-,TRBV5-6,TRBJ1-2,TGTGCCAGCAGCCGAGGAGGTGCCAGTTATGGCTACACCTTC,CASSRGGASYGYTF
-,-,TRBV27,TRBJ2-5,TGTGCCAGCAGTTCCTCGCACCGGCTGGGCGAGTACTTC,CASSSSHRLGEYF
-,-,TRBV5-8,TRBJ2-7,TGTGCCAGCAGCTTCCCGGGGGTCAGTACCTACGAGCAGTACTTC,CASSFPGVSTYEQYF
-,TRBD1,TRBV6-1,TRBJ2-5,TGTGCCAGCAGCCGGACAGGGAAAGAGACCCAGTACTTC,CASSRTGKETQYF
-,-,TRBV6-2/TRBV6-3,TRBJ1-1,TGTGCCAGCAGTTACGCGGGTATTATGAACACTGAAGCTTTCTTT,CASSYAGIMNTEAFF
-,-,TRBV5-5,TRBJ1-5,TGTGCCAGCAGCTTGGCCGGGAATAGCAATCAGCCCCAGCATTTT,CASSLAGNSNQPQHF
-,TRBD2,TRBV15,TRBJ2-3,TGTGCCACCAGCAGAGAATGGGGGGGAAGGTTCGCAGATACGCAGTATTTT,CATSREWGGRFADTQYF
-,TRBD2,TRBV27,TRBJ2-1,TGTGCCAGCATCGACCTCGGGAGGCAGTTTGAGCAGTTCTTC,CASIDLGRQFEQFF
-,-,TRBV5-6,TRBJ1-3,TGTGCCAGCAGCCACCCCGGGACGACGGGGGGGGCTGGAAACACCATATATTTT,CASSHPGTTGGAGNTIYF
-,-,TRBV27,TRBJ2-3,TGTGCCAGCAGTTACCTGGGGATAGGGGGCACAGATACGCAGTATTTT,CASSYLGIGGTDTQYF
-,-,TRBV2,TRBJ1-1,TGTGCCAGCACTCGTGCGGGGGGGAACACTGAAGCTTTCTTT,CASTRAGGNTEAFF
-,-,TRBV5-4,TRBJ2-1,TGTGCCAGCGTCTCAGGTAATGAGCAGTTCTTC,CASVSGNEQFF
-,-,TRBV30,TRBJ1-4,TGTGCCTGGAGTGGGTGGCTTCCAACTAATGAAAAACTGTTTTTT,CAWSGWLPTNEKLFF
-,-,TRBV30,TRBJ2-3,TGTGCCTGGACCTCTAGAGGGCTAAGCACAGATACGCAGTATTTT,CAWTSRGLSTDTQYF
-,-,TRBV10-1,TRBJ1-1,TGCGCCAGCAGTGAGGGAGGGGGACTAATGAACACTGAAGCTTTCTTT,CASSEGGGLMNTEAFF
-,TRBD1,TRBV6-5,TRBJ2-2,TGTGCCAGTCGACGACAGGGAGAGTATCGGGAGCTGTTTTTT,CASRRQGEYRELFF
-,TRBD1,TRBV5-1,TRBJ2-6,TGCGCCAGCACCATCACAACCGGGACAGGGGCCCCTGGGGCCAACGTCCTGACTTTC,CASTITTGTGAPGANVLTF
few,-,TRBV5-1,TRBJ2-1,TGCGCCAGCGCGCTTTCGGGGATTGGCTCCTACAATGAGCAGTTCTTC,CASALSGIGSYNEQFF
-,TRBD1,TRBV5-4,TRBJ1-2,TGTGCCAGCAGGGCTACAGGGGGCCTCGGTGGCTACACCTTC,CASRATGGLGGYTF
-,TRBD1,TRBV2,TRBJ1-2,TGTGCCAGCAGCGGGACAGGGACTTACTATGGCTACACCTTC,CASSGTGTYYGYTF
many,TRBD2,TRBV11-2,TRBJ2-1,TGTGCCAGCAGCTTAGCCCTAGCGGGAGTTTCCTACAATGAGCAGTTCTTC,CASSLALAGVSYNEQFF
-,-,TRBV6-2/TRBV6-3,TRBJ2-7,TGTGCCAGCAGTCAGGGGGGACAAGCCTACGAGCAGTACTTC,CASSQGGQAYEQYF
-,TRBD2,TRBV6-5,TRBJ2-5,TGTGCCAGCACCGCATGGGCGGGGGGGCCAGAGACCCAGTACTTC,CASTAWAGGPETQYF